Presented here are 28 T cell receptor beta chains from one specimen sequenced in a study of blood T cells in healthy people across ages. A second roughly 6 to 11 cycle PCR used barcoded and J-beta primers. Each CDR3 protein is one row after TCRdb ran MiXCR on the 5' RACE reads. The data contain around 800,000 distinct CDR3 sequences, around half of them singletons. Sequenced input: blood. The receptors were sampled from a man aged 80 or over in good health.

This clonotype was seen a few times. This chain links TRBV29-1 with TRBJ1-1; D uncertain. Trimming pared 3 bases from V and 6 bases from J, leaving 8 bases between. The germline V gene encodes CDR1 SQVTM and CDR2 ANQGSEA. The CDR3 consists of 11 residues. DNA of the CDR3: TGCAGCGTTGAGACAACCGCTGAAGCTTTCTTT. This translates into CSVETTAEAFF.

The chain has TRBV28 and TRBJ2-1, with 10 bases aligning to TRBD2. CDR1 is MDHEN, CDR2 SYDVKM, per germline. Trimming took 8 bases from V and 7 from J; bases not matched to a gene: 5. The CDR3 extends over 13 amino acids. CDR3 loop: CASLAGDWNEQFF. Written as DNA, the CDR3 is TGTGCCAGCCTAGCGGGAGATTGGAATGAGCAGTTCTTC.

J is TRBJ2-4 and V is TRBV7-3; no clear D. TRBJ2-7 explains the end of the DNA better; the J call may be wrong. The germline CDR1 and CDR2 sequences are SGHTA and FQGTGA. The CDR3 length is 15 residues. The DNA for the CDR3 is TGTGCCAGCAGCCACCTTAGGGTCCCGACCCACGAGCAGTACTTC. It specifies CASSHLRVPTHEQYF.

The CDR3 sequence is CAIRTGYTF. CDR3 nucleotide sequence: TGTGCCATTAGGACAGGCTACACCTTC. This chain connects TRBV2 to TRBJ1-2; possible D gene TRBD1, 5 bases. Germline CDR1 SNHLY, CDR2 FYNNEI. This CDR3 has 9 residues. Trimming pared 10 bases from V and 8 bases from J, leaving 8 bases between.

This clonotype has a handful of counts. J is TRBJ2-7 and V is TRBV11-3; 7 bases match TRBD1. This CDR3 has 14 amino acids. V was clipped by 5 bases and J by 7 bases; unmatched bases: 11. Germline V gene data show CDR1 as SGHNT and CDR2 as YENEEA. The CDR3 coding sequence is TGTGCCAGCAGCCCGCGGACAGGATACAATGAGCAGTACTTC. Residues: CASSPRTGYNEQYF.

This clonotype has more than one count but fewer than ten. The rearrangement uses TRBV30 and TRBJ2-7; D unresolved. The germline V gene has CDR1 GTSNPN and CDR2 SVGIG (reference sequence). V lost 7 bases and J 0 bases, leaving 10 bases between the germline ends. The length of the CDR3 is 12 residues. CDR3 nucleotides: TGTGCCTCCCGAGACGACTCCTACGAGCAGTACTTC. This encodes CASRDDSYEQYF.

The rearrangement uses TRBV11-2 and TRBJ2-2, with TRBD1 matching over 8 bases. Germline V gene data show CDR1 as SGHAT and CDR2 as FQNNGV. This CDR3 spans 18 amino acids. V lost 3 bases, J lost 3 bases, and 12 bases stayed unmatched. In nucleotides, the CDR3 is TGTGCCAGCAGCTTGATTCCCAGGGGGCCACGGGACACCGGGGAGCTGTTTTTT. Protein sequence: CASSLIPRGPRDTGELFF.

The chain couples TRBV29-1 to TRBJ2-1; tentatively, D is TRBD2 (6 bases). This CDR3 is built from 14 residues. The V gene lost 6 bases and the J gene lost 7 bases, with 19 bases spanning the gap. Germline values: CDR1 SQVTM, CDR2 ANQGSEA. The CDR3 loop is CSVRRGGTLNEQFF. The CDR3 DNA sequence: TGCAGCGTCCGGAGGGGCGGGACCCTTAATGAGCAGTTCTTC.

This clonotype was counted between two and nine times. The CDR3 nucleotides are TGTGCCAGCTACCCTCTAGCGGGGTTCTACGAGCAGTACTTC. As protein: CASYPLAGFYEQYF. This chain joins TRBV2 and TRBJ2-7; 9 bases align to TRBD2. The CDR3 loop spans 14 amino acids. Per the germline V gene, CDR1 is SNHLY and CDR2 is FYNNEI. The J segment lost 3 bases and the V segment lost 8 bases, leaving 8 bases of the junction unmatched.

This clonotype was detected a few times. The rearrangement joins TRBV4-1 to TRBJ1-2, with D uncertain. Trimming left V 4 bases short and J 5 bases short, with 11 bases between. This CDR3 region has 13 residues. Per germline, CDR1 MGHRA and CDR2 YSYEKL. In DNA, the CDR3 is TGCGCCAGCAGCCCGGGGATTTCTTATGGCTACACCTTC. It encodes CASSPGISYGYTF.

The table lists this clonotype with a few counts. The J gene is TRBJ2-6, the V gene TRBV6-2 or TRBV6-3; D unclear. The CDR3 covers 17 residues. Germline V gene lookup returns CDR1 MNHEY and CDR2 SVGEGT. Between the trimmed V and J ends, which lost 3 bases and 0 bases, there was a span of 12 bases. The CDR3 loop is CASSYWRTNSGANVLTF. The CDR3 DNA is TGTGCCAGCAGTTATTGGCGAACGAACTCTGGGGCCAACGTCCTGACTTTC.

This sequence joins TRBV12-3 or TRBV12-4 and TRBJ2-1; 7 bases map to TRBD2. The CDR3 is 16 residues long. V gave up 3 bases and J gave up 9 bases; unmatched junction bases: 14. DNA of the CDR3: TGTGCCAGCAGTTTTGGGGCTGCTAGCGGACACGGTGAGCAGTTCTTC. This encodes CASSFGAASGHGEQFF.

This clonotype was counted only a few times. This chain uses TRBV7-2 with TRBJ2-1, with 8 bases matching TRBD2. The CDR3 consists of 20 residues. Germline V lookup: CDR1 SGHTA, CDR2 FQGNSA. Losses at the gene ends were 2 bases for V and 0 bases for J; bases not matched to a gene: 15. CDR3 nucleotide sequence: TGTGCCAGCAGCTTATCTGCCCCTGGACTAGCCCCGAGCTCCTACAATGAGCAGTTCTTC. Residues: CASSLSAPGLAPSSYNEQFF.

The chain links TRBV27 to TRBJ2-5, with D possibly matching TRBD2 (5 bases). Trimming took off 4 bases at V and 11 bases at J, with 26 bases between the two ends. Looked up from germline, CDR1 is MNHEY and CDR2 is SMNVEV (reference sequence). This CDR3 has 16 amino acids. The CDR3 loop is CASSSLTPYRVEEQYF. The CDR3 DNA reads TGTGCCAGCAGTTCACTCACGCCCTACCGGGTGGAGGAGCAGTACTTC.

This clonotype was recorded a few times. The chain couples TRBV7-9 to TRBJ1-2, with D unresolved. The V end lost 5 bases, the J end lost 6 bases, and 13 bases lay between the germline ends. CDR1 SEHNR and CDR2 FQNEAQ come from the germline V gene (reference sequence). The CDR3 extends over 13 amino acids. The CDR3 DNA reads as TGTGCCAGCAGCCGCGAACCCGGGGATGGCTACACCTTC. Translated, it gives CASSREPGDGYTF. Based on the CDR3 plus reference TRBV7-9 and TRBJ1-2, the full variable domain is DTGVSQNPRHKITKRGQNVTFRCDPISEHNRLYWYRQTLGQGPEFLTYFQNEAQLEKSRLLSDRFSAERPKGSFSTLEIQRTEQGDSAMYLCASSREPGDGYTFGSGTRLTVV.

On this clonotype itself: A much larger clone differs from this one at a single base, so this may be a read error. The rearrangement links TRBV7-2 to TRBJ1-4; tentative D call: TRBD1 (6 bases). Per the germline V gene, CDR1 is SGHTA and CDR2 is FQGNSA. Trimming took 5 bases from V and 14 from J, leaving 12 bases between them. The CDR3 consists of 11 residues. The CDR3 nucleotides read TGTACCAGCAGCGGGGGGCAGTTCCTGTTTTTT. Its translation is CTSSGGQFLFF.

This clonotype was picked up one time. The V and J genes are TRBV6-1 and TRBJ1-4; D is possibly TRBD1 (6 bases). This CDR3 is 13 amino acids long. V lost 8 bases and J lost 7, with 14 bases in between. Germline CDR1 and CDR2: MNHNS and SASEGT. CDR3: CASRQVVAEKLFF. CDR3 coding DNA: TGTGCCAGCCGACAGGTGGTCGCTGAAAAACTGTTTTTT.

The rearrangement joins TRBV29-1 to TRBJ2-3; 11 bases match TRBD2. This CDR3 is 16 amino acids long. Per the germline V gene, CDR1 is SQVTM and CDR2 is ANQGSEA. The V and J ends lost 6 bases and 1 base, in that order; junction bases with no gene match: 9. The DNA for the CDR3 is TGCAGCGTCTTAAGTAGCGGGAGGGGAGGCACAGATACGCAGTATTTT. Protein product: CSVLSSGRGGTDTQYF.

The chain links TRBV10-3 to TRBJ2-3; perhaps TRBD2 as D (6 bases). Trimming shortened V by 0 bases and J by 14 bases, and 12 bases separated the two germline ends. The CDR3 sequence is 12 residues long. The germline V gene has CDR1 ENHRY and CDR2 SYGVKD. The CDR3 DNA reads TGTGCCATCAGTGAGTCGTCGCTAGCGAGGTATTTT. It codes for CAISESSLARYF.

The genes are TRBV12-3 or TRBV12-4 and TRBJ2-5, with TRBD1 matching over 8 bases. This CDR3 has 13 residues. With 5 bases clipped from V and 5 bases from J, the junction kept 4 bases outside the gene matches. CDR3 loop: CASSTDRVETQYF. As DNA, the CDR3 is TGTGCCAGCAGTACGGACAGGGTGGAGACCCAGTACTTC.

This rearrangement joins TRBV10-3 to TRBJ2-1; possibly TRBD2 for D (6 bases). The CDR3 loop spans 14 amino acids. Germline V lookup: CDR1 ENHRY, CDR2 SYGVKD. Trimming pared 0 bases from V and 4 bases from J, leaving 7 bases between. The CDR3 nucleotides read TGTGCCATCAGTGAGTCCGCGGGGTACAATGAGCAGTTCTTC. Translated, it gives CAISESAGYNEQFF.

The chain recombines TRBV7-2 with TRBJ2-5; TRBD1 matches 9 bases. The DNA end lines up better with TRBJ2-7; the J call may be wrong. The CDR3 loop spans 14 amino acids. Germline assignment: CDR1 SGHTA and CDR2 FQGNSA. CDR3 in DNA: TGTGCCAGCAGCGTGCCTGGGACAGGGTTCGAGCAGTACTTC. Translated: CASSVPGTGFEQYF.

This clonotype was recorded a few times. The chain is built from TRBV5-4 and TRBJ2-7; no clear D gene. Between the trimmed V and J ends, which lost 2 bases and 0 bases, there was a span of 9 bases. This CDR3 has 14 amino acids. Germline V lookup: CDR1 SGHNT, CDR2 YYREEE (reference sequence). CDR3 region: CASSLDLISYEQYF. The CDR3 DNA follows: TGTGCCAGCAGCTTAGACTTGATCTCCTACGAGCAGTACTTC.

This clonotype was counted ten times or more. The chain uses TRBV15 and TRBJ2-1, with 10 positions matching TRBD1. The CDR3 covers 15 residues. Trimming removed 5 bases from V and 5 bases from J; junction bases left unmatched: 6. The germline gives CDR1 LNHNV, CDR2 YYDKDF (reference sequence). The CDR3 sequence is CATSPGQGKNNEQFF. CDR3 coding DNA: TGTGCCACCAGCCCGGGACAGGGGAAAAACAATGAGCAGTTCTTC.

This chain connects TRBV6-1 to TRBJ2-1; D is unresolved. Trimming shortened V by 4 bases and J by 10 bases, and 11 bases separated the two germline ends. Germline CDR1 and CDR2: MNHNS and SASEGT. This CDR3 has 12 amino acids. The CDR3 region has the DNA TGTGCCAGCAGTGCTCAACGGCTGGAGCAGTTCTTC. Protein product: CASSAQRLEQFF.

The chain couples TRBV5-1 to TRBJ2-6; the D gene is possibly TRBD1 (5 bases). The CDR3 has 19 amino acids. Looked up from germline, CDR1 is SGHRS and CDR2 is YFSETQ. Trimming stripped 5 bases from V and 0 bases from J, with 21 bases between. The CDR3 protein is CASSSDGFRQGSGANVLTF. CDR3 coding DNA: TGCGCCAGCAGTTCGGATGGGTTCCGGCAGGGCTCTGGGGCCAACGTCCTGACTTTC.

This chain connects TRBV5-5 to TRBJ2-1, with D tentatively TRBD1 (5 bases). Germline V gene sequence: CDR1 SGHKS, CDR2 YYEKEE (reference sequence). The germline V and J ends were trimmed by 4 bases and 8 bases, with 13 bases remaining between them. CDR3 length: 13 residues. CDR3 loop: CASSRDWGDEQFF. The CDR3 DNA sequence: TGTGCCAGCAGCCGAGATTGGGGCGATGAGCAGTTCTTC.

V gene TRBV7-9 combines with J gene TRBJ1-2; D remains unclear. Germline CDR1 reads SEHNR; CDR2 reads FQNEAQ (reference sequence). V gave up 4 bases and J gave up 4 bases, with 10 bases separating them. The CDR3 is made up of 13 amino acids. CDR3 protein: CASSSPLSYGYTF. CDR3 DNA: TGTGCCAGCAGCTCCCCGCTCAGCTATGGCTACACCTTC.